This TCR beta chain stems from a study of somatic mutations in cytotoxic T cells in rheumatoid arthritis. Germline assignment: CDR1 SGHAT and CDR2 FQNNGV. The CDR3 is made up of 14 amino acids. Trimming cost V 5 bases and J 4 bases, with 11 bases left between them. Notes on the study in general: In the expanded CD8+ clones, the antigen targets remained unknown.

Note on this clone: Its specificity is unknown.

Here immunoSEQ multiplex PCR was the method, and the copy in TCRdb shows in-frame clones only, minus some. The sample holds tens of thousands of clones, around 83% seen once. This sequence joins TRBV11-2 and TRBJ2-2; D unresolved. The sample was CD8+ T cells sorted from blood. The clonotype comes from an adult with rheumatoid arthritis. The DNA for the CDR3 is TGTGCCAGCAGCGCCGGGCCACGCACCGGGGAGCTGTTTTTT. Translated: CASSAGPRTGELFF.